The subject of this entry is one TCR beta chain. The clone's antigen remains unknown. The sample holds no much larger clone one base away, and base qualities are not on file. This specimen comes from a study of blood T cell repertoires in COVID-19 (dated by TCRdb to the early 2020s). Study-wide context: Samples from collaborators originated in the United States, Italy and Spain and spanned both the acute and convalescent phases of COVID-19. The material from the prospective study consisted of cDNA or gDNA derived from T cells, B-cell-depleted T cells, or PBMCs. Subjects who had been exposed to COVID-19, were actively infected with it, or had recovered from it provided the deeply sampled blood TCRbeta repertoires that made up the dataset. A freely available public database, intended as a resource for researchers studying the immune response to SARS-CoV-2, is where the repertoires were released. Samples were obtained from the ongoing ImmuneRACE study (first 160 participants) and from some 1,200 subjects provided by 6 global collaborators. The sample metadata nearly always contained a de-identified subject ID, COVID-19 status, age in years and sex. HLA class I and class II types, where available, came from metadata supplied by the sample provider rather than from assay-based typing.

V is pruned by 5 bases and J by 3 bases, leaving 10 bases of the junction without a gene match. The CDR3 has 16 amino acids, counting the end cysteine and phenylalanine. Only the CDR3 part of the read is kept: 48 bases, read in frame from the first base. The germline V gene supplies CDR1 SGHTS and CDR2 YDEGEE. The investigation overall reported the following: How much clinical and demographic metadata was included differed by source and by participant, and the metadata was provided uncurated.

Another Seattle source contributed samples from volunteer blood donors who had recovered from COVID-19. Collaborating institutions collected whole blood in K2EDTA tubes following their own protocols. Collaborator samples were shipped for TCRbeta analysis as frozen whole blood, isolated PBMCs, or DNA extracted from either sample type. The immunoSEQ Assay, a bias-controlled multiplex PCR, was used to amplify TCRbeta CDR3 regions from genomic DNA. Per the authors' processing: The number of nucleated cells in each sample was estimated by amplification of reference gene primers within the assay. Sequence reads were collapsed and filtered to measure the absolute abundance of every unique TCRbeta CDR3 rearrangement. For each sample, productive Simpson clonality was calculated as the square root of Simpson's diversity index across productive rearrangements. TCRdb retrieved this table from immuneACCESS and kept in-frame rearrangements only. Not all clones are present; in checked studies, unresolved V genes account for under half, and no reason is known for the remainder. Clone size and the V and J calls come from that table; the DNA yielded D and trimming. This sample holds fewer than 300,000 clones; about nine tenths were observed only once. The top ten hold approximately 4% of the sample.

The clonotype comes from a man aged 55 to 70 who had recovered from COVID-19. Recombination connected TRBV5-8 to TRBJ1-5, with 8 bases in between that match TRBD1. Material for sequencing was peripheral blood. The CDR3: CASRLPGTGINQPQHF. The sequenced DNA: TGTGCCAGCAGGTTGCCCGGGACAGGAATCAATCAGCCCCAGCATTTT.